The clone carrying this T cell receptor beta chain was counted only a few times. Its antigen is currently unknown. With survey level as its setting, the immunoSEQ assay was v3.0. Using immunoSEQ multiplex PCR, the repertoire was profiled, and TCRdb retains in-frame clones only, with some absent. The table shows around 40,000 clones, with 86% occurring only once. The data were obtained in a study of long-term antiretroviral therapy in people with HIV. The germline V gene has CDR1 SGDLS and CDR2 YYNGEE. The V and J ends lost 4 bases and 2 bases respectively, with 16 bases between them. The CDR3 loop spans 15 amino acids. Study-level points and caveats: Blood obtained between the mid-2000s and the late 2010s may reflect older ART regimens.

The receptor comes from a woman younger than 35 with HIV. This chain links TRBV9 with TRBJ2-7; possible D gene TRBD1, 5 bases. Sequencing used unsorted PBMCs, obtained just before starting antiretroviral therapy. CDR3: CASSPSPETAYEQYF. The CDR3 DNA sequence: TGTGCCAGCAGCCCCTCTCCGGAGACAGCCTACGAGCAGTACTTC.